The clone carrying this T cell receptor (beta chain) was counted a few times. Adult donors, all healthy and HIV-negative, had no recent acute infections or vaccinations. The sample comes from a study of shared clonotypes between healthy human individuals. CDR1 and CDR2 from the germline V gene are MGHRA and YSYEKL. With 4 bases removed from V and 6 bases from J, the gap between germline ends came to 15 bases. This CDR3 contains 14 residues. Libraries were prepared by immunoSEQ multiplex PCR; TCRdb keeps only in-frame clonotypes and omits some of them. The sample lists about 660,000 clones, about 74% occurring once.

The rearrangement links TRBV4-1 to TRBJ1-1, with D possibly TRBD1 on 5 matching bases. The source of this sequence is a woman younger than 45 in good health. The sample was memory CD4+ T cells sorted from blood. This sample's subset: CD45RA-negative fraction. CDR3 amino acids: CASSPRGAGAEAFF. The CDR3 DNA follows: TGCGCCAGCAGCCCCCGTGGGGCGGGGGCTGAAGCTTTCTTT.